This T cell receptor (beta chain) emerged from a study of blood T cell repertoires in COVID-19. At the level of the study: Samples taken during acute and convalescent COVID-19 were collected in the United States, Italy and Spain. T cells, B-cell-depleted T cells, or PBMCs supplied cDNA or gDNA.

As handled by the study authors: How many nucleated cells were present was estimated from reference gene primer amplification. TCRdb keeps only in-frame clones here, not all; method: immunoSEQ multiplex PCR. Clonal size and the V and J genes are those of that table, whereas D and trimming came from the DNA. The data hold fewer than 450,000 clones, with approximately 90% observed a single time. V lost 3 bases, J lost 3 bases, and 4 bases stayed unmatched. The CDR3 runs to 16 residues. Germline CDR1 is SGDLS and CDR2 is YYNGEE. The clonotype originates from a woman under 30 who had recovered from COVID-19. This chain connects TRBV9 to TRBJ2-3, with 13 bases identical to TRBD2. The sequenced material came from peripheral blood. This chain's CDR3 is CASSATSGRATDTQYF. The CDR3 DNA sequence: TGTGCCAGCAGCGCCACTAGCGGGAGGGCGACAGATACGCAGTATTTT.